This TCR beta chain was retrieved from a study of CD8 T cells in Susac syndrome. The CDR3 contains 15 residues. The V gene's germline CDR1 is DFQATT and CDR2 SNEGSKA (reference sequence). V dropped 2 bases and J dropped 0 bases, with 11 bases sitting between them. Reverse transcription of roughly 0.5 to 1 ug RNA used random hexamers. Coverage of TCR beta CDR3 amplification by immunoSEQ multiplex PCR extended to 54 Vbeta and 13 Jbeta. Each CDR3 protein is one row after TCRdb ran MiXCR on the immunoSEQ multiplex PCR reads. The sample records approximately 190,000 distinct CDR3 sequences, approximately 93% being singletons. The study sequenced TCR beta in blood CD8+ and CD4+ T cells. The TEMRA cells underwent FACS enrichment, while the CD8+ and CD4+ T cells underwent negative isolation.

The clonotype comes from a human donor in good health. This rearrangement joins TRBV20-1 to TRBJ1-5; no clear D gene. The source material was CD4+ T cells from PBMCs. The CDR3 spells CSARWAAGSNQPQHF. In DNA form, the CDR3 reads TGCAGTGCTAGATGGGCGGCAGGTAGCAATCAGCCCCAGCATTTT.